This T cell receptor beta chain was observed in a study of blood T cells in healthy people across ages. For the study at large: About one barcoded beta molecule was captured per two T cells (by template switching).

General study points: Shifts in expanded clonotypes may have been confounded by donor CMV status, which was unknown.

Turning to this clonotype: Its target is unknown.

Every donor contributed about 10 milliliters of peripheral blood by blood draw. With each sample, at least 5 micrograms of total RNA were extracted. For the second PCR, which ran for roughly 6 to 12 cycles, a sample-barcoded 5' primer and a J-beta primer mix were used. TCRdb itself ran the 5' RACE reads through MiXCR, one entry per CDR3 protein. The sample yields about 640,000 distinct CDR3 sequences, under 70% seen once. The origin of this receptor is a man in his 60s in good health. Sequenced: blood.

The CDR3, as DNA: TGTGCCAGCAGCCAAGTGGGGGGAGCTTCCAATGAGCAGTTCTTC. Translating gives CASSQVGGASNEQFF. The chain has TRBV14 and TRBJ2-1; tentatively, D is TRBD2 (6 bases). The CDR3 is 15 residues long. The germline V gene has CDR1 SGHDN and CDR2 FVKESK. V dropped 1 base and J dropped 6 bases, with 13 bases sitting between them. The full variable domain, with the rest looked up from reference TRBV14 and TRBJ2-1, is EAGVTQFPSHSVIEKGQTVTLRCDPISGHDNLYWYRRVMGKEIKFLLHFVKESKQDESGMPNNRFLAERTGGTYSTLKVQPAELEDSGVYFCASSQVGGASNEQFFGPGTRLTVL.